This T cell receptor beta chain was captured by sequencing in a study of cytomegalovirus exposure and HLA in healthy donors. CDR1 and CDR2 (germline): SQVTM, ANQGSEA. The ends lost 6 bases at V and 8 bases at J; junction bases unmatched: 8. The CDR3 has 13 amino acids. Assay used: immunoSEQ multiplex PCR; TCRdb lists only in-frame clones, some missing. The sample has roughly 120,000 clones; approximately 90% are singletons. The clonotype comes from a man between 18 and 35 years old in good health and CMV-seropositive. Material for sequencing was PBMCs. The rearrangement uses TRBV29-1 and TRBJ1-2; 11 bases agree with TRBD1. CDR3 in amino acids: CSVWTGGVKGYTF. In DNA, the CDR3 is TGCAGCGTCTGGACAGGGGGCGTGAAGGGCTACACCTTC.